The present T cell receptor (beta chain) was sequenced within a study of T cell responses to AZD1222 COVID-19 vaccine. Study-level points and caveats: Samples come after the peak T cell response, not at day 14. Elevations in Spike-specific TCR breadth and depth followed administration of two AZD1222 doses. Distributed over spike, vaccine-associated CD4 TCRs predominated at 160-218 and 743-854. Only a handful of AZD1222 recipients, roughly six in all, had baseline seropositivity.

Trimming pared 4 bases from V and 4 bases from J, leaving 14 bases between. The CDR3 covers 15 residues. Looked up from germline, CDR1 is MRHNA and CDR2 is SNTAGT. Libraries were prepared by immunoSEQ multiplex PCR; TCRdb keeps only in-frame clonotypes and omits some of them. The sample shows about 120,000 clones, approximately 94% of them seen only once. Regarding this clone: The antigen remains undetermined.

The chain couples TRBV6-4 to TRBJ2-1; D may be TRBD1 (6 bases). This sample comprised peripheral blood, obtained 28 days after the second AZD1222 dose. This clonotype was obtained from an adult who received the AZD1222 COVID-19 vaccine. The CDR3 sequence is CASSAQGSAYNEQFF. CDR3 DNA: TGTGCCAGCAGTGCCCAGGGGTCCGCATACAATGAGCAGTTCTTC.